The next 7 T cell receptor beta chains were all read from a single sample in a study of cytomegalovirus exposure and HLA in healthy donors. The primer mix had 60 Vbeta and 13 Jbeta primers. Data came from immunoSEQ multiplex PCR; TCRdb stores just in-frame clones and leaves some out. The data hold approximately 220,000 clones, with 60% to 80% observed a single time. Sequencing was done on a sample of PBMCs. The receptors derive from a woman in her 30s in good health and CMV-seronegative.

This clone was recorded only once. The chain couples TRBV6-6 to TRBJ1-1, with TRBD1 identical over 8 bases. Germline trimming cut 7 bases from V and 1 base from J; bases unmatched to any gene: 8. Germline V CDR1 and CDR2: MNHNY, SVGAGI (reference sequence). The CDR3 covers 15 residues. The CDR3 region has the DNA TGTGCCAGCAATGCAGGGGGCAGACAGAACACTGAAGCTTTCTTT. Its translation: CASNAGGRQNTEAFF.

The chain is built from TRBV19 and TRBJ1-1, with 10 bases lining up with TRBD1. CDR1 is LNHDA, CDR2 SQIVND, per germline (reference sequence). The trim removed 4 bases at V and 10 bases at J, leaving 6 bases unmatched. CDR3 length: 13 residues. The DNA of the CDR3 is TGTGCCAGTAGTAGCCGGGACAGGGGAGCAGCTTTCTTT. Translation: CASSSRDRGAAFF.

V is TRBV6-5 and J is TRBJ2-2, with a possible D match to TRBD2 (5 bases). V was pared by 6 bases and J by 6 bases, with 11 bases between. This CDR3 contains 13 residues. CDR1 is MNHEY and CDR2 is SVGAGI in the germline V gene. For the CDR3, the DNA is TGTGCCAGCAGACTAGGGTTCGCCGGGGAGCTGTTTTTT. Its translation is CASRLGFAGELFF.

This clone was detected only a few times. The junction does not match germline at one end; this may be a read error. This chain joins TRBV10-3 and TRBJ2-2; D possibly corresponds to TRBD1 (6 bases). CDR1 is ENHRY and CDR2 is SYGVKD in the germline V gene. The length of the CDR3 is 14 residues. Here the CDR3 DNA reads TGTGCCAGCAGTGAGGCAGGGGACACCGGGGAGCTGTTTTTT. This codes for CASSEAGDTGELFF.

This chain uses TRBV2 with TRBJ1-1; TRBD1 agrees at 9 bases. The CDR3 sequence is 12 residues long. V was clipped by 6 bases and J by 6 bases; unmatched bases: 2. CDR1 and CDR2 from the germline V gene are SNHLY and FYNNEI. This CDR3 reads CASRTGGPEAFF. CDR3 coding DNA: TGTGCCAGCAGAACAGGGGGCCCTGAAGCTTTCTTT.

The chain has TRBV4-1 and TRBJ1-2, with D perhaps matching TRBD1 (6 bases). Germline V gives CDR1 MGHRA, CDR2 YSYEKL. This CDR3 is 15 amino acids long. The V end was cut by 4 bases, the J end by 6 bases, with 18 bases between. CDR3 amino acids: CASSPTGTPADGYTF. The DNA of the CDR3 is TGCGCCAGCAGCCCCACAGGGACACCGGCGGATGGCTACACCTTC.

V gene TRBV9 combines with J gene TRBJ1-2; D ambiguous. Trimming left V 3 bases short and J 2 bases short, with 17 bases between. This CDR3 is built from 16 residues. Germline V CDR1 and CDR2: SGDLS, YYNGEE. CDR3 sequence (DNA): TGTGCCAGCAGCGGAGGCGACGCGGGGAGAAACTATGGCTACACCTTC. Its protein is CASSGGDAGRNYGYTF.